The 20 T cell receptor beta chains given below trace back to one sample, sequenced in a study of T cell repertoires in cytomegalovirus infection. Their target antigens are unknown. Via MiXCR, TCRdb re-called the reads, giving one row per CDR3 protein. The sample holds under 200,000 distinct CDR3 sequences, roughly a fifth seen once. Material: CD8+ T cells from cultured PBMCs, obtained from culture after CMV antigen stimulation. These receptors all come from a human donor in good health (CMV status not recorded). Some clones in this sample may be carry-over from other donors' samples.

This clonotype was detected a few times. The genes are TRBV7-2 and TRBJ1-1; TRBD1 is a possible D gene (6 bases). The germline V and J ends were trimmed by 5 bases and 2 bases, with 21 bases remaining between them. The CDR3 covers 17 residues. Germline assignment: CDR1 SGHTA and CDR2 FQGNSA. CDR3 DNA sequence: TGTGCCAGCAGCAGGGCCCCTAAGACAGGCTTTAACACTGAAGCTTTCTTT. Translating it yields CASSRAPKTGFNTEAFF.

The CDR3 reads CATSGRGLNYGYTF. In DNA, the CDR3 is TGTGCCACCAGCGGTCGAGGGCTGAATTATGGCTACACCTTC. V is TRBV15 and J is TRBJ1-2; D unresolved. The CDR3 has 14 amino acids. Trimming took off 5 bases at V and 5 bases at J, with 15 bases between the two ends. Looked up from germline, CDR1 is LNHNV and CDR2 is YYDKDF (reference sequence).

This clonotype was counted a few times. The rearrangement uses TRBV7-2 and TRBJ1-1; TRBD1 matches 7 bases. With 1 base clipped from V and 0 bases from J, the junction kept 8 bases outside the gene matches. The CDR3 has 17 amino acids. Germline CDR1 SGHTA, CDR2 FQGNSA. CDR3 sequence (DNA): TGTGCCAGCAGCTTAGTCCAAGGGACAGTGATGAACACTGAAGCTTTCTTT. Its translation is CASSLVQGTVMNTEAFF.

This clonotype was seen more than once but under ten times. The chain combines TRBV12-3 or TRBV12-4 with TRBJ2-2; 7 bases map to TRBD1. V lost 4 bases, J lost 5 bases, and 10 bases stayed unmatched. CDR3 length equals 16 residues. The DNA for the CDR3 is TGTGCCAGCAGTTCAGGGACAGCTCCCTTGACCGGGGAGCTGTTTTTT. Residues: CASSSGTAPLTGELFF.

This clonotype was picked up a small number of times. The chain recombines TRBV19 with TRBJ1-6, with a weak D call TRBD1 (5 bases). V lost 7 bases to trimming and J lost 4 bases, with 8 bases between them. Germline CDR1 and CDR2: LNHDA and SQIVND (reference sequence). The CDR3 runs to 13 residues. The CDR3 sequence is CASKGEYNSPLHF. The CDR3 region has the DNA TGTGCCAGTAAAGGGGAATATAATTCACCCCTCCACTTT. Variable domain in full (rest from reference TRBV19 and TRBJ1-6): DGGITQSPKYLFRKEGQNVTLSCEQNLNHDAMYWYRQDPGQGLRLIYYSQIVNDFQKGDIAEGYSVSREKKESFPLTVTSAQKNPTAFYLCASKGEYNSPLHFGNGTRLTVT.

The chain recombines TRBV12-3 or TRBV12-4 with TRBJ1-1, with D possibly TRBD1 on 5 matching bases. V was shortened by 6 bases and J by 6 bases, with 5 bases between the two germline ends. The CDR3 runs 10 residues. The DNA for the CDR3 is TGTGCCAGCAGGGGGGCTGAAGCTTTCTTT. This codes for CASRGAEAFF.

The V gene is TRBV9, the J gene TRBJ1-2, with D unresolved. Germline-derived CDR1 and CDR2 are SGDLS and YYNGEE. The germline V and J ends were trimmed by 0 bases and 1 base, with 13 bases remaining between them. CDR3 length: 16 residues. CDR3 nucleotide sequence: TGTGCCAGCAGCGTAGCCCGGTCCGAAAGTAACTATGGCTACACCTTC. Residues: CASSVARSESNYGYTF.

The rearrangement links TRBV15 to TRBJ1-4; possibly TRBD1 for D (5 bases). The germline V gene has CDR1 LNHNV and CDR2 YYDKDF (reference sequence). CDR3 length: 16 amino acids. Trimming stripped 2 bases from V and 2 bases from J, with 12 bases between. Here the CDR3 reads CATSRSGRATNEKLFF. For the CDR3, the DNA is TGTGCCACCAGCAGATCAGGGAGGGCCACTAATGAAAAACTGTTTTTT.

This clonotype was counted between two and nine times. V usage is TRBV27 and J usage is TRBJ1-1; a possible D gene is TRBD1 (5 bases). This CDR3 has 13 residues. Germline values: CDR1 MNHEY, CDR2 SMNVEV (reference sequence). Deletions cut 7 bases from V and 10 bases from J, with 19 bases between. The CDR3 sequence: CASTRPSLGGAFF. CDR3 DNA: TGTGCCAGCACCAGACCCTCCCTTGGGGGAGCTTTCTTT.

By share of the sample, this clonotype is medium-sized. The CDR3 DNA sequence: TGTGCTCAGCCCAGGGCCGGCGGCTCTGGAAACACCATATATTTT. Its translation is CAQPRAGGSGNTIYF. The chain combines TRBV12-3 or TRBV12-4 with TRBJ1-3; D might be TRBD1 (5 bases). The CDR3 spans 15 residues.

This chain uses TRBV6-2 or TRBV6-3 with TRBJ1-1, with D uncertain. CDR1 and CDR2 (germline): MNHEY, SVGEGT. CDR3 length equals 14 residues. Trimming shortened V by 5 bases and J by 0 bases, and 10 bases separated the two germline ends. CDR3 region: CASSQRRLNTEAFF. CDR3 in DNA: TGTGCCAGCAGTCAAAGACGGCTGAACACTGAAGCTTTCTTT.

The CDR3 DNA reads TGTGCCAGCAGCCCACACATGGGGGCCGACTACAATGAGCAGTTCTTC. Encoded protein: CASSPHMGADYNEQFF. The genes are TRBV9 and TRBJ2-1; D is possibly TRBD1 (6 bases). Trimming took off 4 bases at V and 3 bases at J, with 17 bases between the two ends. The germline V gene encodes CDR1 SGDLS and CDR2 YYNGEE. The CDR3 extends over 16 amino acids. Supplemented by reference TRBV9 and TRBJ2-1, the full variable domain reads DSGVTQTPKHLITATGQRVTLRCSPRSGDLSVYWYQQSLDQGLQFLIQYYNGEERAKGNILERFSAQQFPDLHSELNLSSLELGDSALYFCASSPHMGADYNEQFFGPGTRLTVL.

This chain joins TRBV7-9 and TRBJ1-3; the match to TRBD1 covers 7 bases. This CDR3 has 19 residues. The trim removed 4 bases at V and 4 bases at J, leaving 19 bases unmatched. CDR1 and CDR2 from the germline V gene are SEHNR and FQNEAQ (reference sequence). The CDR3 sequence: CASSSIGQERLLLGNTIYF. The CDR3 nucleotides read TGTGCCAGCAGCTCCATCGGACAGGAGAGATTATTATTAGGAAACACCATATATTTT.

This clonotype appeared a few times. The chain combines TRBV7-9 with TRBJ2-7; TRBD2 matches 9 bases. This CDR3 spans 15 amino acids. Losses at the gene ends were 3 bases for V and 5 bases for J; bases not matched to a gene: 8. CDR1 and CDR2 from the germline V gene are SEHNR and FQNEAQ (reference sequence). This CDR3 reads CASSLESGGFDEQYF. The DNA of the CDR3 is TGTGCCAGCAGCTTGGAAAGCGGGGGGTTCGACGAGCAGTACTTC.

The V and J genes are TRBV19 and TRBJ2-7, with 8 bases lining up with TRBD1. The junction had 5 bases not matched to a gene; V was cut back by 4 bases and J by 3 bases. The CDR3 sequence is 14 residues long. Looked up from germline, CDR1 is LNHDA and CDR2 is SQIVND (reference sequence). The CDR3 nucleotides read TGTGCCAGTAGTAGCAGGGGGCTCCTCTACGAGCAGTACTTC. The encoded protein is CASSSRGLLYEQYF.

This clonotype was seen more than once but under ten times. The gene calls are TRBV7-2 and TRBJ2-1, with D perhaps matching TRBD2 (5 bases). The CDR3 covers 13 residues. V dropped 5 bases and J dropped 6 bases, with 11 bases sitting between them. CDR1 is SGHTA, CDR2 FQGNSA, per germline. The CDR3 spells CASSRPGFNEQFF. CDR3 bases: TGTGCCAGCAGCCGCCCGGGGTTCAATGAGCAGTTCTTC.

The V call is TRBV7-2, the J call TRBJ2-7; TRBD1 agrees at 12 bases. The CDR3 runs 16 residues. V gave up 5 bases and J gave up 2 bases; unmatched junction bases: 7. The germline CDR1 and CDR2 sequences are SGHTA and FQGNSA. CDR3 DNA sequence: TGTGCCAGCAGCCCCCCCAGGGACAGGGGGCCCTACGAGCAGTACTTC. Its protein product is CASSPPRDRGPYEQYF.

This clonotype was seen a few times. The rearrangement joins TRBV7-9 to TRBJ2-5, with 9 nucleotides matching TRBD2. This CDR3 is built from 15 residues. V trimming: 5 bases; J trimming: 6 bases; junction bases outside the gene matches: 10. The germline V gene encodes CDR1 SEHNR and CDR2 FQNEAQ (reference sequence). This chain's CDR3 is CASSPGTSYEKTQYF. CDR3 in DNA: TGTGCCAGCAGCCCCGGGACTAGCTATGAAAAGACCCAGTACTTC.

A few counts support this clonotype. The chain is built from TRBV14 and TRBJ2-1; no reliable D call. Trimming removed 1 base from V and 7 bases from J, with 5 bases in between. The CDR3 extends over 12 amino acids. Germline V CDR1 and CDR2: SGHDN, FVKESK. CDR3 sequence reads: CASSQVRNEQFF. In DNA form, the CDR3 reads TGTGCCAGCAGCCAAGTAAGGAATGAGCAGTTCTTC.

This rearrangement joins TRBV25-1 to TRBJ1-1; D is possibly TRBD1 (6 bases). CDR3 length equals 15 residues. Germline V gene data show CDR1 as MGHDK and CDR2 as SYGVNS. The V end lost 0 bases, the J end lost 4 bases, and 12 bases lay between the germline ends. CDR3 region: CASSEYRGASTEAFF. The CDR3 DNA sequence: TGTGCCAGCAGTGAATATCGGGGGGCTAGCACTGAAGCTTTCTTT.